The T cell receptor (beta chain) described here comes from a study of shared clonotypes between healthy human individuals. Looking at the study overall: Donor composition was two women and a few men, aged 18 to 49. Study-wide points: Sampling included only blood; tissue repertoires likely differ.

For this clone: What it recognizes is unknown.

Unsorted samples used approximately 87 million PBMCs for genomic DNA. Each subset's genomic DNA was shared equally among a number of immunoSEQ plates. Clones were read by immunoSEQ multiplex PCR, and TCRdb kept only the in-frame ones, dropping some. The sample consists of fewer than 500,000 clones, about 75% of them appearing once. This CDR3 region has 14 residues. Trimming pared 0 bases from V and 4 bases from J, leaving 7 bases between. From germline, CDR1 is SGHRS and CDR2 YFSETQ. V and J are TRBV5-1 and TRBJ1-4, with no clear D. The sequenced material came from PBMCs. This clonotype originated in a woman in her 40s in good health. Some clones in this sample may be carry-over from other donors' samples. The CDR3 DNA reads as TGCGCCAGCAGCTTGGGTCTGAATAATGAAAAACTGTTTTTT. Amino acids: CASSLGLNNEKLFF. Full variable domain (rest looked up from reference TRBV5-1 and TRBJ1-4): KAGVTQTPRYLIKTRGQQVTLSCSPISGHRSVSWYQQTPGQGLQFLFEYFSETQRNKGNFPGRFSGRQFSNSRSEMNVSTLELGDSALYLCASSLGLNNEKLFFGSGTQLSVL.